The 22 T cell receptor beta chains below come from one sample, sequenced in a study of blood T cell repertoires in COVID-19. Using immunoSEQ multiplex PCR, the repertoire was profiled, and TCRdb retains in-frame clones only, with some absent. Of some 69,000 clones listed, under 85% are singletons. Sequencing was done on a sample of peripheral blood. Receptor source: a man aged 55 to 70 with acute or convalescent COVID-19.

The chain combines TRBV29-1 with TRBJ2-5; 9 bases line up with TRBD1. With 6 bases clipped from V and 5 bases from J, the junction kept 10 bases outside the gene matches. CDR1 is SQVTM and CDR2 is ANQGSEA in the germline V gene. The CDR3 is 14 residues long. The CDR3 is CSVSPGQGGETQYF. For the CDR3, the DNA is TGCAGCGTCTCCCCGGGACAGGGTGGGGAGACCCAGTACTTC.

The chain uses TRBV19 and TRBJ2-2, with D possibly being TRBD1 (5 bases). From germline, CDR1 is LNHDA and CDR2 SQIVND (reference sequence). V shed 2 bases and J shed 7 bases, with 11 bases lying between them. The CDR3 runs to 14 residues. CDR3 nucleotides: TGTGCCAGTAGTATACAAGGGGCCGGCGGGGAGCTGTTTTTT. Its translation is CASSIQGAGGELFF.

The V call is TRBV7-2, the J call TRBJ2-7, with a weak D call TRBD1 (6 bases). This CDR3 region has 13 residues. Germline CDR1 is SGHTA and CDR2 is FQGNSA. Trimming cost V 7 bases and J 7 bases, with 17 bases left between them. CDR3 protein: CASTIRGGLEQYF. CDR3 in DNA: TGTGCCAGCACCATAAGAGGGGGTTTAGAGCAGTACTTC.

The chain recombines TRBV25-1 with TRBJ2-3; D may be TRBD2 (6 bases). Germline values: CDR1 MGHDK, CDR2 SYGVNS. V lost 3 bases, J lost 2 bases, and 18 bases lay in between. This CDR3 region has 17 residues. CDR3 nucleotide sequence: TGTGCCAGCAGTGAGCCCTCGGCGGGGCCCCACACAGATACGCAGTATTTT. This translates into CASSEPSAGPHTDTQYF.

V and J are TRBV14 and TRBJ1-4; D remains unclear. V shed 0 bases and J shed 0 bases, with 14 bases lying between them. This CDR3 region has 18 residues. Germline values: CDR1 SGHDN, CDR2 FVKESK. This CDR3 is CASSQDWAGVTTNEKLFF. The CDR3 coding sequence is TGTGCCAGCAGCCAAGATTGGGCGGGTGTTACAACTAATGAAAAACTGTTTTTT.

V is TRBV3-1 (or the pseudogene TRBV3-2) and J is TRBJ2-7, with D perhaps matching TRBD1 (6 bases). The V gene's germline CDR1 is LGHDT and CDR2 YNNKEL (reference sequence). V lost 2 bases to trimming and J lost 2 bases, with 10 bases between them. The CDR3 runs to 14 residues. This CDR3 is CASSQYDRPYEQYF. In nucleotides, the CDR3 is TGTGCCAGCAGCCAATACGACAGGCCCTACGAGCAGTACTTC.

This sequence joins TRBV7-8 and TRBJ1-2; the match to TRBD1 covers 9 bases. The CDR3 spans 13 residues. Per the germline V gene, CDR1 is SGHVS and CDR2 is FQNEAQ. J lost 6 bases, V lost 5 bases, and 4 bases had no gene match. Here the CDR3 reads CASSTRTGDGYTF. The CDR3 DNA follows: TGTGCCAGCAGCACGAGGACAGGGGATGGCTACACCTTC.

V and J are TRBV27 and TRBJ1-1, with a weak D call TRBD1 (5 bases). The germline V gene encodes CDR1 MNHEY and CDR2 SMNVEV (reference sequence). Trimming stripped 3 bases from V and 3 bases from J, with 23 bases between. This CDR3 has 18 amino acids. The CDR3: CASSLVSDHMGEDTEAFF. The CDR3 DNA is TGTGCCAGCAGTTTGGTCTCGGATCATATGGGGGAGGACACTGAAGCTTTCTTT.

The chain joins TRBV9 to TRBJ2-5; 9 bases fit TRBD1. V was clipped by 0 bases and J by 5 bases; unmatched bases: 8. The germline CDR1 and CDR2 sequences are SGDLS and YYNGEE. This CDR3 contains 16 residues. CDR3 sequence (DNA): TGTGCCAGCAGCGTAGGAGGACAGGGGACGGGGGAGACCCAGTACTTC. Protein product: CASSVGGQGTGETQYF.

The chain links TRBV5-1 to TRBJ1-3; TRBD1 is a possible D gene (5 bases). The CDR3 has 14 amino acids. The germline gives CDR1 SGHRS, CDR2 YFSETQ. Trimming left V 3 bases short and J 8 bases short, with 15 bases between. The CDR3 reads CASSSSGTGDTIYF. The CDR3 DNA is TGCGCCAGCAGCTCATCAGGGACGGGAGACACCATATATTTT. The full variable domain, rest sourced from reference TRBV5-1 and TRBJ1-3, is KAGVTQTPRYLIKTRGQQVTLSCSPISGHRSVSWYQQTPGQGLQFLFEYFSETQRNKGNFPGRFSGRQFSNSRSEMNVSTLELGDSALYLCASSSSGTGDTIYFGEGSWLTVV.

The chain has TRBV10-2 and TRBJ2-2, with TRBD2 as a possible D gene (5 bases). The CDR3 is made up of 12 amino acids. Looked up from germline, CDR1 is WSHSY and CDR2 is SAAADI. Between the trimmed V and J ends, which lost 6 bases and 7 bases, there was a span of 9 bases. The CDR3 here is CASSRTHGELFF. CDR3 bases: TGCGCCAGCAGCAGGACTCACGGGGAGCTGTTTTTT.

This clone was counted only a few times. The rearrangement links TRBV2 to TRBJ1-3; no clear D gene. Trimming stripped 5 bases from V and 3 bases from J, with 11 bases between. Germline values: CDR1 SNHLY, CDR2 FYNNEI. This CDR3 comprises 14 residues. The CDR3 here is CASSPQSGGNTIYF. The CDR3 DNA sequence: TGTGCCAGCAGTCCCCAGTCGGGTGGAAACACCATATATTTT.

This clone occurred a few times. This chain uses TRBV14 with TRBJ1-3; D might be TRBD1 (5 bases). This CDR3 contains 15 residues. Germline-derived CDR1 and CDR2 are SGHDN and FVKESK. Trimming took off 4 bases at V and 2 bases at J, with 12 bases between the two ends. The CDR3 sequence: CASSPQGRAGNTIYF. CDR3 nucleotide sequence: TGTGCCAGCAGCCCCCAGGGCAGGGCTGGAAACACCATATATTTT.

The CDR3 coding sequence is TGTGCCAGCAGGTTCGACAAGCTACCCGGTTCACCCCTCCACTTT. Translated: CASRFDKLPGSPLHF. The rearrangement links TRBV6-5 to TRBJ1-6; no clear D. Germline lookup yields CDR1 MNHEY and CDR2 SVGAGI. The CDR3 consists of 15 residues. V was cut by 6 bases and J by 9 bases, with 18 bases left in between.

The CDR3 loop is CASSPRPGGPLGNEQFF. The CDR3 nucleotides are TGTGCCAGCAGCCCCCGTCCGGGGGGGCCTCTTGGGAATGAGCAGTTCTTC. The chain has TRBV11-2 and TRBJ2-1; 8 nucleotides line up with TRBD2. Trimming cost V 5 bases and J 7 bases; bases outside gene matches: 16. This CDR3 spans 17 amino acids. Germline CDR1 SGHAT, CDR2 FQNNGV. Together with reference TRBV11-2 and TRBJ2-1, the CDR3 gives the full variable domain: EAGVAQSPRYKIIEKRQSVAFWCNPISGHATLYWYQQILGQGPKLLIQFQNNGVVDDSQLPKDRFSAERLKGVDSTLKIQPAKLEDSAVYLCASSPRPGGPLGNEQFFGPGTRLTVL.

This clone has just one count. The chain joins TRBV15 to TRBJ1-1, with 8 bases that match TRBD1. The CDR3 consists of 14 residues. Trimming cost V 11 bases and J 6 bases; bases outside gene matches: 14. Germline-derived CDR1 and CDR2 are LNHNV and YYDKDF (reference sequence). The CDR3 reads CAASGGAIHPEAFF. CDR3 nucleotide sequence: TGTGCCGCATCAGGGGGCGCGATCCATCCTGAAGCTTTCTTT. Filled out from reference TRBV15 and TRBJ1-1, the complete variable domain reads DAMVIQNPRYQVTQFGKPVTLSCSQTLNHNVMYWYQQKSSQAPKLLFHYYDKDFNNEADTPDNFQSRRPNTSFCFLDIRSPGLGDTAMYLCAASGGAIHPEAFFGQGTRLTVV.

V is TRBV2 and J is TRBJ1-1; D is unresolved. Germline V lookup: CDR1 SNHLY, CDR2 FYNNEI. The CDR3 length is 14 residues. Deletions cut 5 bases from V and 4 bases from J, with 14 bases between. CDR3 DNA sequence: TGTGCCAGCAGTAGAACGTCCGGTAGCACTGAAGCTTTCTTT. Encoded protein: CASSRTSGSTEAFF.

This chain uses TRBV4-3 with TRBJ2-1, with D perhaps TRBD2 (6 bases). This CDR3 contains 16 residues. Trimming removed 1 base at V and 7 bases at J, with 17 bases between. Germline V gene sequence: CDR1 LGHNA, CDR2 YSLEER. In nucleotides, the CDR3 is TGCGCCAGCAGCCAAGTGGGGGGTTGGGGCCAAAATGAGCAGTTCTTC. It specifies CASSQVGGWGQNEQFF.

CDR3 protein: CASSQGWQGGDEQYF. The DNA of the CDR3 is TGCGCCAGCAGCCAAGGATGGCAGGGAGGAGACGAGCAGTACTTC. The rearrangement links TRBV4-3 to TRBJ2-7; possibly TRBD2 for D (6 bases). Per the germline V gene, CDR1 is LGHNA and CDR2 is YSLEER. There are 15 residues in the CDR3. V was shortened by 1 base and J by 5 bases, with 15 bases between the two germline ends.

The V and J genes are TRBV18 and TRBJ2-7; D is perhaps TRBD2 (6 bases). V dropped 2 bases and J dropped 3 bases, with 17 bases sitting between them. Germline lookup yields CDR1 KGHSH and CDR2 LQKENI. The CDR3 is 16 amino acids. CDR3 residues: CASSPSGGVLSYEQYF. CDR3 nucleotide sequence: TGTGCCAGCTCACCATCCGGCGGGGTTCTCAGCTACGAGCAGTACTTC.

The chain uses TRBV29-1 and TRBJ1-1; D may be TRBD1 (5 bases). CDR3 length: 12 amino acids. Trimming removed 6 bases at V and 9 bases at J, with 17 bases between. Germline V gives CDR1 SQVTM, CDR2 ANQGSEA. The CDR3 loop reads CSVLAPGGKAFF. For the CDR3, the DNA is TGCAGCGTGCTCGCCCCGGGGGGAAAAGCTTTCTTT.

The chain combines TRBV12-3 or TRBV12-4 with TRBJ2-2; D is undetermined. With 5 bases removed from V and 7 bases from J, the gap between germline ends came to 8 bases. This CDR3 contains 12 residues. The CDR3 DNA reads TGTGCCAGCAGTCCGATAGACGGGGAGCTGTTTTTT. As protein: CASSPIDGELFF.